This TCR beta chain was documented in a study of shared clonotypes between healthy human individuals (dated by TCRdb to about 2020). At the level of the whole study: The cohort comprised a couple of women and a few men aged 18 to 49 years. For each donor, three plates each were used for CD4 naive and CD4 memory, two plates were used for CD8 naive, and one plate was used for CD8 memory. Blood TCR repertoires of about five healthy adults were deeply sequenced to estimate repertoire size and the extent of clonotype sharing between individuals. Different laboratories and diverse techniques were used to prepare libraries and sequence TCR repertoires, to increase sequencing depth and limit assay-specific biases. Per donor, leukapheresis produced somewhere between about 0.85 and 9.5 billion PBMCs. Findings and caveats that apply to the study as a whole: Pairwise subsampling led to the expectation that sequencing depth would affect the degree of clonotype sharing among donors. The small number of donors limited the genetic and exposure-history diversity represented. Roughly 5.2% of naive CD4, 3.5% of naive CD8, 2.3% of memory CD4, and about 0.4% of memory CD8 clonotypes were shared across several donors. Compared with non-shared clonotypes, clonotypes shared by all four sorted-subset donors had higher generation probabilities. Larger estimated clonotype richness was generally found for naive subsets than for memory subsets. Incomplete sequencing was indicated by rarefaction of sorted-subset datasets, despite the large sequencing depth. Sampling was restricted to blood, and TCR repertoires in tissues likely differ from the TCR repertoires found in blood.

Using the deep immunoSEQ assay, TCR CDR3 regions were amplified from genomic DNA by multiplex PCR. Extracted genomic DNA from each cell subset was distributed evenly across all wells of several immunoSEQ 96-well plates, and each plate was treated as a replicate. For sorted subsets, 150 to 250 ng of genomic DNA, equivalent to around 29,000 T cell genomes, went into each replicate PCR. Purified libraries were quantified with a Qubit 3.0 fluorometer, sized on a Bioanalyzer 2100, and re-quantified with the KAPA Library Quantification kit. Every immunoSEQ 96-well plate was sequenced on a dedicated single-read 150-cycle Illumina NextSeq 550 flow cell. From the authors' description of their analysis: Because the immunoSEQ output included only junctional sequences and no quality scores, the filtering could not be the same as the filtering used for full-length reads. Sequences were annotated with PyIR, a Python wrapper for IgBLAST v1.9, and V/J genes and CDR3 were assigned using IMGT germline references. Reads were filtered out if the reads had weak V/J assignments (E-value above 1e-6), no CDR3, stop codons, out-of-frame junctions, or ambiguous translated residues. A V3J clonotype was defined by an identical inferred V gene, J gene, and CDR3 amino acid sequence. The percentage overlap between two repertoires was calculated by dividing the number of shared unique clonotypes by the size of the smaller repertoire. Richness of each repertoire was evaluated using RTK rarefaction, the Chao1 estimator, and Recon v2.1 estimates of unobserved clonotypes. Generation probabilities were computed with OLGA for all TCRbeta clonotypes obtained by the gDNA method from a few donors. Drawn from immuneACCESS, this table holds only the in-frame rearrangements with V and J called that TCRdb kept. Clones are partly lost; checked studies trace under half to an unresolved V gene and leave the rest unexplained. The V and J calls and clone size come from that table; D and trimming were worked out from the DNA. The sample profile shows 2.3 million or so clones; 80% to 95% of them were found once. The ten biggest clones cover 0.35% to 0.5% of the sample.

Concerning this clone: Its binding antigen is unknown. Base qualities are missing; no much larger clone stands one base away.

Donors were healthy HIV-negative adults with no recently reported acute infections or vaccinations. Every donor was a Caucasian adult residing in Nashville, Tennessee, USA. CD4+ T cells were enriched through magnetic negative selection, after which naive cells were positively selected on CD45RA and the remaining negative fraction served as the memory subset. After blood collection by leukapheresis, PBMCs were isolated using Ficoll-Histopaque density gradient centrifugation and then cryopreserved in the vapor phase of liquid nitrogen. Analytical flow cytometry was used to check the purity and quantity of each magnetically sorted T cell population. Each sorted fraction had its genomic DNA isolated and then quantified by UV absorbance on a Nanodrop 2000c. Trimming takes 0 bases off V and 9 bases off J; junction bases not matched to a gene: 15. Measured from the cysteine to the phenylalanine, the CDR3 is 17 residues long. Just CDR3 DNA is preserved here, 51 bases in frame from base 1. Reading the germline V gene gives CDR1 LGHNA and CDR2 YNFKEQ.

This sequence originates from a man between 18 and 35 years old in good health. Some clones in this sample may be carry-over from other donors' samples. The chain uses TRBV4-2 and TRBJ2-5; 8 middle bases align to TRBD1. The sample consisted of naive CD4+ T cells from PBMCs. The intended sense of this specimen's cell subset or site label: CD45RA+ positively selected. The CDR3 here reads CASSQDPSATGAWAQYF. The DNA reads TGTGCCAGCAGCCAAGACCCTTCCGCGACAGGGGCGTGGGCCCAGTACTTC.